These 28 T cell receptor beta chains came from one sample sequenced in a study of post-analysis software for immune sequencing data. Study observations and caveats: Patients used four to six TRBV segments, including TRBV5-6, TRBV5-1 and TRBV20-1, more often than controls.

The antigens of these receptors remain unknown. Presence of unique molecular identifiers characterized the TCR beta cDNA libraries. TCRdb re-called the PCR reads with MiXCR, one entry per CDR3 protein. The sample records hundreds of thousands of distinct CDR3 sequences, 25% to 30% being singletons. Sequenced: blood. These receptors were obtained from a girl between 5 and 17 years old with multiple sclerosis.

There are a few counts of this clonotype. The V and J genes are TRBV5-1 and TRBJ2-1, with 11 bases matching TRBD2. Germline-derived CDR1 and CDR2 are SGHRS and YFSETQ. With 2 bases clipped from V and 2 bases from J, the junction kept 12 bases outside the gene matches. The CDR3 consists of 19 residues. The CDR3 region is CASSFPGTSGRSPYNEQFF. The CDR3 DNA sequence: TGCGCCAGCAGCTTCCCCGGGACTAGCGGCCGGAGCCCCTACAATGAGCAGTTCTTC. Combining the CDR3 with reference TRBV5-1 and TRBJ2-1 gives the whole variable domain KAGVTQTPRYLIKTRGQQVTLSCSPISGHRSVSWYQQTPGQGLQFLFEYFSETQRNKGNFPGRFSGRQFSNSRSEMNVSTLELGDSALYLCASSFPGTSGRSPYNEQFFGPGTRLTVL.

This chain uses TRBV10-3 with TRBJ2-3; D might be TRBD2 (6 bases). This CDR3 spans 15 amino acids. Germline V gives CDR1 ENHRY, CDR2 SYGVKD. With 4 bases removed from V and 0 bases from J, the gap between germline ends came to 11 bases. The CDR3 DNA reads as TGTGCCATCAGTGTTTCGGGAGACAGCACAGATACGCAGTATTTT. Its protein product is CAISVSGDSTDTQYF.

A few counts support this clonotype. V gene TRBV29-1 combines with J gene TRBJ2-2; D unresolved. Germline assignment: CDR1 SQVTM and CDR2 ANQGSEA. The CDR3 totals 15 residues. V lost 4 bases, J lost 5 bases, and 17 bases lay in between. The CDR3 DNA is TGCAGCGTTGTTGAAGTTCCGGATGGAACCGGGGAGCTGTTTTTT. This encodes CSVVEVPDGTGELFF.

This clonotype was seen a handful of times. The gene calls are TRBV7-2 and TRBJ2-3; 8 bases are shared with TRBD2. Germline CDR1 is SGHTA and CDR2 is FQGNSA. V trimming: 2 bases; J trimming: 6 bases; junction bases outside the gene matches: 7. The CDR3 consists of 15 residues. In DNA, the CDR3 is TGTGCCAGCAGCTTACCAGCGGGGGTTGGTGATACGCAGTATTTT. Protein sequence: CASSLPAGVGDTQYF.

The chain has TRBV7-6 and TRBJ2-7; 7 bases fit TRBD2. CDR1 is SGHVS and CDR2 is FNYEAQ in the germline V gene. The junction had 15 bases not matched to a gene; V was cut back by 7 bases and J by 6 bases. The CDR3 extends over 15 amino acids. As DNA, the CDR3 is TGTGCCAGCAACTCTAAAAGCGGGACCTTCGGCGAGCAGTACTTC. It codes for CASNSKSGTFGEQYF.

The chain combines TRBV10-2 with TRBJ2-3; tentative D call: TRBD2 (5 bases). This CDR3 has 15 amino acids. Germline CDR1 WSHSY, CDR2 SAAADI. Trimming shortened V by 6 bases and J by 4 bases, and 17 bases separated the two germline ends. The CDR3 DNA sequence: TGCGCCAGCAGAGCTACTAGGGCTCCTCCAGATACGCAGTATTTT. Its protein is CASRATRAPPDTQYF.

The J gene is TRBJ2-3, the V gene TRBV20-1, with D perhaps matching TRBD1 or TRBD2 (6 bases each). V was clipped by 0 bases and J by 0 bases, with 16 bases between them. The CDR3 is 17 residues long. Germline V CDR1 and CDR2: DFQATT, SNEGSKA (reference sequence). CDR3 loop: CSARDTLGGKSTDTQYF. The CDR3 DNA reads as TGCAGTGCTAGAGATACCCTGGGGGGCAAGAGCACAGATACGCAGTATTTT.

Concerning this clonotype: One end of the junction does not line up with germline, which may come from a read error. This chain joins TRBV4-3 and TRBJ2-5; 7 nucleotides agree with TRBD2. This CDR3 contains 14 residues. CDR1 and CDR2 (germline): LGHNA, YSLEER. The CDR3 sequence: CTSSWGRGSGEQYF. The CDR3 DNA reads as TGCACCAGCAGTTGGGGCCGGGGCAGCGGGGAGCAGTACTTC.

This clonotype was counted only a few times. The CDR3 sequence: CASTGGAETQYF. CDR3 nucleotide sequence: TGTGCCAGCACAGGGGGCGCCGAGACCCAGTACTTC. The chain combines TRBV6-1 with TRBJ2-5; 8 positions match TRBD1. The ends lost 7 bases at V and 5 bases at J; junction bases unmatched: 3. This CDR3 spans 12 amino acids. The germline V gene has CDR1 MNHNS and CDR2 SASEGT.

This chain joins TRBV7-2 and TRBJ2-7; D is uncertain. The DNA end is a closer match to TRBJ2-5, so the J assignment may be wrong. This CDR3 contains 14 residues. Germline values: CDR1 SGHTA, CDR2 FQGNSA. The CDR3 bases are TGTGCCAGCAGCTATAGCAGGAGCGCGGAGACCCAGTACTTC. This codes for CASSYSRSAETQYF.

This sequence joins TRBV7-2 and TRBJ1-2, with TRBD1 matching over 11 bases. This CDR3 contains 15 residues. Germline CDR1 SGHTA, CDR2 FQGNSA. V trimming: 5 bases; J trimming: 4 bases; junction bases outside the gene matches: 6. The DNA for the CDR3 is TGTGCCAGCAGCCAAGGACAGGGGGCTCTCTATGGCTACACCTTC. It translates to CASSQGQGALYGYTF.

The rearrangement links TRBV5-1 to TRBJ2-5; a weak D match, TRBD1 (6 bases). V lost 0 bases and J 4 bases, leaving 13 bases between the germline ends. The germline gives CDR1 SGHRS, CDR2 YFSETQ. This CDR3 contains 15 residues. CDR3 in amino acids: CASSLGGRMAETQYF. The CDR3 coding sequence is TGCGCCAGCAGCTTGGGGGGGCGGATGGCAGAGACCCAGTACTTC. The full variable domain, in which reference TRBV5-1 and TRBJ2-5 provide the parts outside the CDR3, is KAGVTQTPRYLIKTRGQQVTLSCSPISGHRSVSWYQQTPGQGLQFLFEYFSETQRNKGNFPGRFSGRQFSNSRSEMNVSTLELGDSALYLCASSLGGRMAETQYFGPGTRLLVL.

The CDR3 loop is CASSSDRGSQFF. The CDR3 nucleotides read TGTGCCAGCAGTTCGGACAGGGGTTCGCAGTTCTTC. The chain uses TRBV28 and TRBJ2-1; 9 bases fit TRBD1. V gave up 4 bases and J gave up 12 bases; unmatched junction bases: 4. Germline V gives CDR1 MDHEN, CDR2 SYDVKM. This CDR3 has 12 amino acids.

The V call is TRBV2, the J call TRBJ2-1, with D maybe TRBD1 (6 bases). The CDR3 has 14 amino acids. Trimming removed 3 bases from V and 7 bases from J, with 13 bases in between. Germline V gene sequence: CDR1 SNHLY, CDR2 FYNNEI. In DNA form, the CDR3 reads TGTGCCAGCAGTGAGGTGGCCAGGGGAAATGAGCAGTTCTTC. Its translation: CASSEVARGNEQFF.

The chain carries TRBV9 and TRBJ2-1, with TRBD2 matching over 8 bases. The CDR3 sequence is 16 residues long. CDR1 SGDLS and CDR2 YYNGEE come from the germline V gene. With 2 bases clipped from V and 0 bases from J, the junction kept 4 bases outside the gene matches. CDR3 bases: TGTGCCAGCAGCGTTAGCGGGGCGAGCTCCTACAATGAGCAGTTCTTC. Translation gives CASSVSGASSYNEQFF.

This chain uses TRBV20-1 with TRBJ2-4, with 9 bases lining up with TRBD2. V was pared by 0 bases and J by 1 base, with 4 bases of the junction left unmatched. Germline CDR1 DFQATT, CDR2 SNEGSKA (reference sequence). CDR3 length: 16 amino acids. In nucleotides, the CDR3 is TGCAGTGCTAGAGATATAAGCGGGAGGGCCAAAAACATTCAGTACTTC. Amino acids: CSARDISGRAKNIQYF.

This clonotype was counted a few times. The gene calls are TRBV7-2 and TRBJ2-3; 7 nucleotides align to TRBD2. The length of the CDR3 is 12 residues. The germline CDR1 and CDR2 sequences are SGHTA and FQGNSA. The V gene end was trimmed by 3 bases and the J gene end by 14 bases; junction bases not matched to a gene: 8. The CDR3 protein is CASSFRDYVPYF. CDR3 DNA: TGTGCCAGCAGCTTCCGGGACTATGTCCCGTATTTT. Full variable domain (outside the CDR3, taken from reference TRBV7-2 and TRBJ2-3): GAGVSQSPSNKVTEKGKDVELRCDPISGHTALYWYRQSLGQGLEFLIYFQGNSAPDKSGLPSDRFSAERTGGSVSTLTIQRTQQEDSAVYLCASSFRDYVPYFGPGTRLTVL.

The CDR3 coding sequence is TGTGCCAGTAGCCACAGGGGGCTCAACACTGAAGCTTTCTTT. This sequence encodes CASSHRGLNTEAFF. The chain couples TRBV19 to TRBJ1-1; TRBD1 agrees at 9 bases. CDR1 and CDR2 (germline): LNHDA, SQIVND (reference sequence). The CDR3 is 14 amino acids. J was trimmed by 2 bases and V by 6 bases; bases with no gene match: 4.

The chain uses TRBV12-5 and TRBJ1-1; D remains ambiguous. The germline gives CDR1 LGHNT, CDR2 FRNRAP. Trimming took off 2 bases at V and 0 bases at J, with 4 bases between the two ends. CDR3 length: 13 residues. CDR3 amino acids: CASGLSVNTEAFF. CDR3 sequence (DNA): TGTGCTAGTGGTTTGTCCGTGAACACTGAAGCTTTCTTT.

This clonotype was counted many times. The rearrangement joins TRBV12-3 or TRBV12-4 to TRBJ2-5; possible D gene TRBD2, 5 bases. V was shortened by 4 bases and J by 5 bases, with 8 bases between the two germline ends. The CDR3 totals 12 residues. The CDR3, as DNA: TGTGCCAGCAGTTCCCCGGGGGAGACCCAGTACTTC. Its translation: CASSSPGETQYF.

The chain has TRBV28 and TRBJ2-7, with D unresolved. The V gene lost 6 bases and the J gene lost 10 bases, with 13 bases spanning the gap. This CDR3 has 11 residues. Germline CDR1 reads MDHEN; CDR2 reads SYDVKM. CDR3 protein: CASSLGFLQYF. The CDR3 DNA reads as TGTGCCAGCAGCCTTGGATTTCTCCAGTACTTC.

This clonotype appeared a few times. This chain joins TRBV10-2 and TRBJ1-2; D ambiguous. This CDR3 has 14 amino acids. The germline CDR1 and CDR2 sequences are WSHSY and SAAADI. Trimming stripped 6 bases from V and 1 base from J, with 12 bases between. The CDR3 bases are TGCGCCAGCAGCCCATATGGGGATAACTATGGCTACACCTTC. This gives the protein CASSPYGDNYGYTF.

The chain links TRBV5-4 to TRBJ2-3, with TRBD1 matching over 10 bases. Germline CDR1 is SGHNT and CDR2 is YYREEE (reference sequence). V lost 2 bases, J lost 5 bases, and 8 bases stayed unmatched. This CDR3 is 16 amino acids long. The CDR3 sequence: CASSFRDRGFRDTQYF. The CDR3 DNA reads TGTGCCAGCAGCTTCCGGGACAGGGGATTTCGAGATACGCAGTATTTT.

The rearrangement uses TRBV20-1 and TRBJ2-5; 8 nucleotides line up with TRBD2. The CDR3 totals 13 residues. The V gene end was trimmed by 5 bases and the J gene end by 1 base; junction bases not matched to a gene: 3. The germline CDR1 and CDR2 sequences are DFQATT and SNEGSKA (reference sequence). The CDR3 bases are TGCAGTGCTCCACGGGAGGGCCAAGAGACCCAGTACTTC. Its translation: CSAPREGQETQYF.

This clonotype was counted a single time. The gene calls are TRBV25-1 and TRBJ2-4, with 11 bases fitting TRBD2. The J call may be wrong; the DNA end is better matched by TRBJ2-7. CDR1 and CDR2 (germline): MGHDK, SYGVNS. The CDR3 runs 16 residues. The CDR3 spells CATTGDLAGGSYEQYF. CDR3 in DNA: TGTGCCACCACAGGGGACCTAGCGGGGGGTTCCTACGAGCAGTACTTC.

This chain joins TRBV9 and TRBJ2-2, with D perhaps TRBD1 (5 bases). The CDR3 length is 14 residues. The ends were cut back, 1 base at V and 6 bases at J, with 10 bases in the middle. The germline CDR1 and CDR2 sequences are SGDLS and YYNGEE. CDR3 sequence (DNA): TGTGCCAGCAGCGTAAGGGGAAGCTCCGGGGAGCTGTTTTTT. It codes for CASSVRGSSGELFF.

This clonotype was observed many times. This sequence joins TRBV29-1 and TRBJ2-3, with TRBD1 matching over 7 bases. Germline V gene sequence: CDR1 SQVTM, CDR2 ANQGSEA. V shed 4 bases and J 0 bases; nucleotides not matched to a gene: 10. This CDR3 contains 16 residues. The CDR3 DNA reads as TGCAGCGTTGGGGGCACAGGGGAGAGCAGCACAGATACGCAGTATTTT. Translation gives CSVGGTGESSTDTQYF.

This clonotype has a handful of counts. This chain connects TRBV3-1 to TRBJ2-7; D tentatively reads TRBD1 or TRBD2 (5 bases each). Trimming stripped 1 base from V and 6 bases from J, with 13 bases between. This CDR3 is built from 14 residues. Germline assignment: CDR1 LGHDT and CDR2 YNNKEL (reference sequence). The DNA of the CDR3 is TGTGCCAGCAGCCAAGGACCGCCAGGGAGCGAGCAGTACTTC. Its translation is CASSQGPPGSEQYF.